The source of this T cell receptor beta chain is a study of blood T cell repertoires in COVID-19. Turning to the study itself: Acute and convalescent COVID-19 specimens originated in the United States, Italy and Spain. Nucleic acid was either cDNA or gDNA, and it came from T cells, B-cell-depleted T cells, or PBMCs.

Original processing methods: Cell counts per sample came from amplifying reference gene primers. The method was immunoSEQ multiplex PCR; TCRdb's version includes in-frame clones alone and lacks a portion of them. V and J calls and clone size follow that table, whereas D and trimming were derived from the DNA. The sample has roughly 76,000 clones, 80% to 90% seen once. This clone occurred once. Specimen: PBMCs or T cells enriched from blood (not recorded which). The TCR was taken from a woman aged 45-60 years with acute COVID-19.

The CDR3 nucleotides are TGTGCCAGCAGTGAAGCTGGGCAGCAATATGGCTACACCTTC. It translates to CASSEAGQQYGYTF. The chain links TRBV6-1 to TRBJ1-2; D unresolved. The V gene lost 0 bases and the J gene lost 5 bases, with 10 bases spanning the gap. There are 14 residues in the CDR3. Germline CDR1 MNHNS, CDR2 SASEGT.